The present entry profiles one T cell receptor (beta chain) with its context. The antigen remains undetermined. Axillary draining lymph nodes of breast cancer patients supplied the node samples. The data are from a study of breast tumors, draining lymph nodes, adjacent tissues. Each CDR3 protein is one row after TCRdb ran MiXCR on the multiplex PCR reads. The table shows about 230,000 distinct CDR3 sequences, with about 32% occurring only once. Study conclusions and caveats: Luminal-like breast cancer showed significantly greater tumor-nontumor repertoire similarity than basal-like breast cancer did. Data fit most tumor T cells coming from lymph node, expanding in tumor. Tumors had less TCR diversity than lymph nodes, more than nontumor tissue. Data only fit, rather than demonstrated, lymph node origin of most tumor T cells.

The clonotype was recovered from a female donor with breast cancer. Some clones in this sample may be carry-over from other donors' samples. The sample taken for sequencing was axillary lymph node tissue.

CDR3 DNA: TGTGCCAGCAGTAAACCGGGACAGGGGGCGGAAGGCTACACCTTC. Translated, it gives CASSKPGQGAEGYTF. The chain uses TRBV6-6 and TRBJ1-2, with 12 bases identical to TRBD1. The J segment lost 8 bases and the V segment lost 5 bases, leaving 9 bases of the junction unmatched. This CDR3 has 15 residues. Germline-derived CDR1 and CDR2 are MNHNY and SVGAGI (reference sequence).